The entry that follows covers one T cell receptor beta chain sequence. Treatment reported: some 19 received Ad26.COV2.S at low or high dose, single or two shots; about 5 received placebo; per-sample allocation not given. The samples date from day 63 after the first vaccine or placebo injection. These data belong to a study of Ad26.COV2.S vaccination and SARS-CoV-2 variants. The overall study: The vaccine Ad26.COV2.S was put into the muscle once, or twice with 56 days between.

The CDR3 is 13 residues long. Germline values: CDR1 GTSNPN, CDR2 SVGIG (reference sequence). V was cut by 3 bases and J by 5 bases, with 13 bases left in between. Clones were sequenced by immunoSEQ multiplex PCR, and TCRdb holds only the in-frame ones, with some missing. The sample contains approximately 460,000 clones, around 89% of which appear only once. The chain is built from TRBV30 and TRBJ1-2; D is perhaps TRBD1 (5 bases). The specimen was peripheral blood, collected in a trial of Ad26.COV2.S vaccine versus placebo. This TCR came from a person between 18 and 60 years old who received the Ad26.COV2.S COVID-19 vaccine or a placebo. The CDR3 DNA sequence: TGTGCCTGGAGGATAACGGGGGGGTATGGCTACACCTTC. Protein: CAWRITGGYGYTF.